This T cell receptor beta chain was found in a study of cytomegalovirus exposure and HLA in healthy donors. Study-level findings and limits: Specificity for CMV antigens was confirmed in vitro for a few of the CMV-associated chains. Reportedly, cytomegalovirus status was diagnosed with high sensitivity and specificity.

The protocol was immunoSEQ multiplex PCR, while the TCRdb copy is restricted to in-frame clones and leaves out a portion. The sample lists about 160,000 clones, less than 90% seen once, with 5.7% in the top ten. Concerning this clone: As yet, its antigen is unknown.

Among the 120 subjects of the validation cohort, separate from the approximately 700-subject first cohort, were the donors. Germline V gene data show CDR1 as SGHTA and CDR2 as FQGNSA. This CDR3 has 15 residues. V dropped 3 bases and J dropped 3; count of bases not matched to a gene: 3. The receptor's source is a woman aged 25 to 39 in good health and CMV-seronegative. Source material: PBMCs. The V call is TRBV7-2, the J call TRBJ2-1; TRBD2 matches at 9 bases. This CDR3 reads CASSFGTSNYNEQFF. CDR3 bases: TGTGCCAGCAGCTTTGGGACTAGCAACTACAATGAGCAGTTCTTC.